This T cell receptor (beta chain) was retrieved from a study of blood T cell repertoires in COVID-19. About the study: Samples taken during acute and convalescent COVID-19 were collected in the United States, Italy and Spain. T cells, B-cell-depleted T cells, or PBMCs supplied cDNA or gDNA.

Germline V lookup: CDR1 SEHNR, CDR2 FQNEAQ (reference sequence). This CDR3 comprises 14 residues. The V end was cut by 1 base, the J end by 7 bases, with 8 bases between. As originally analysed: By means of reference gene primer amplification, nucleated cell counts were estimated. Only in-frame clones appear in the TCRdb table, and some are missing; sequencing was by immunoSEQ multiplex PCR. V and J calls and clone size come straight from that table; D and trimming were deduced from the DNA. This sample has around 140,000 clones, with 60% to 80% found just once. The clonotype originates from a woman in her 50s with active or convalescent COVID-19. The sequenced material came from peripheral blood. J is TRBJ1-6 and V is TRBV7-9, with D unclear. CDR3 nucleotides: TGTGCCAGCAGCTTAGAGTACGGGAATTCACCCCTCCACTTT. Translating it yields CASSLEYGNSPLHF. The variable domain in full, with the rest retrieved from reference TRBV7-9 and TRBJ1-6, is DTGVSQNPRHKITKRGQNVTFRCDPISEHNRLYWYRQTLGQGPEFLTYFQNEAQLEKSRLLSDRFSAERPKGSFSTLEIQRTEQGDSAMYLCASSLEYGNSPLHFGNGTRLTVT.